The 2 T cell receptor beta chains below all came from one sample that was sequenced in a study of patients and donors after allogeneic stem cell transplantation. TCRdb recomputed calls from the RT-PCR reads with MiXCR, one row per CDR3 protein. The sample carries 150,000 to 250,000 distinct CDR3 sequences, less than 45% recorded once. The sample comprised blood, either unsorted or a sorted T cell fraction (not recorded which). The receptors come from a human donor who was either an allogeneic HSCT recipient or a stem cell or donor lymphocyte infusion donor (not recorded which). It is not recorded whose cells these are; they may come from a transplant donor.

There are a few counts of this clonotype. V and J are TRBV19 and TRBJ1-5; D gene unclear. The CDR3 runs to 12 residues. The ends were cut back, 3 bases at V and 7 bases at J, with 7 bases in the middle. Germline V CDR1 and CDR2: LNHDA, SQIVND (reference sequence). The CDR3: CASSIAGQPQHF. The CDR3 nucleotides read TGTGCCAGTAGTATCGCGGGCCAGCCCCAGCATTTT.

The rearrangement links TRBV14 to TRBJ1-1; unclear D gene. The germline CDR1 and CDR2 sequences are SGHDN and FVKESK. Trimming pared 2 bases from V and 8 bases from J, leaving 9 bases between. This CDR3 is built from 12 residues. CDR3 region: CASSQRVMEAFF. CDR3 bases: TGTGCCAGCAGCCAACGGGTTATGGAAGCTTTCTTT.